The TCR beta chain under discussion was sequenced for a study of shared clonotypes between healthy human individuals. With 2 bases removed from V and 1 base from J, the gap between germline ends came to 15 bases. This CDR3 contains 16 residues. This clone was picked up a small number of times. Additional DNA sequences in this sample encode the identical CDR3. Those who donated were healthy HIV-negative adults, with no recent acute infections or vaccinations reported. Around 32,000 T cell genomes, or roughly 180 ng DNA, went into the sorted-subset replicate PCRs. Data came from immunoSEQ multiplex PCR; TCRdb stores just in-frame clones and leaves some out. Here the sample spans about 710,000 clones, roughly 72% being singletons.

The V and J genes are TRBV5-3 and TRBJ1-1; D is ambiguous. TRBV5-3 is noted as an ORF with a role that remains uncertain. Sequenced input: memory CD4+ T cells sorted from blood. Subset indicated: CD45RA-negative fraction. This receptor was obtained from a woman in her twenties or thirties in good health. CDR3 sequence: CARSLVARGWNTEAFF. The CDR3 nucleotides are TGTGCCAGAAGCTTAGTCGCCCGAGGGTGGAACACTGAAGCTTTCTTT.